This T cell receptor (beta chain) emerged from a study of cytomegalovirus exposure and HLA in healthy donors (dated by TCRdb to the late 2010s). Context from the whole study: According to a later analysis, one platform produced both the 110 or so validation repertoires and the 730 or so repertoires of the first cohort. Besides the first cohort of about 730 subjects, a separate validation cohort made up of about 120 different subjects was used. The aim of the study was to test whether cataloging public T cell receptors could identify signatures of past pathogen exposure. To predict cytomegalovirus infection status, the study combined high-throughput TCR immunosequencing, statistical association of individual TCRs with disease status, and machine learning.

Points the paper makes about the study in general: The study gave a list of under 200 TCR beta chains associated with cytomegalovirus. Of the cluster scores, about 94% were above 0 in a later analysis, which found that TCRs clustered in the first cohort also tended to co-occur in the 120 validation repertoires. A few of the identified cytomegalovirus-associated TCR beta chains were confirmed in vitro to be specific for cytomegalovirus antigens. Across donors, most TCR sequences were observed very rarely, whereas some public TCRs were present in many individuals. The classifier was reported to diagnose cytomegalovirus status with high specificity and sensitivity in both the original and validation cohorts. It was suggested by the authors that the approach could potentially be generalized to other disease states and immunological phenotypes. The validation cohort had no HLA typing available for a later analysis, so co-occurrence within that cohort was assessed over all 110 or so repertoires.

The donors belonged to the validation cohort of 120 subjects, which was separate from the roughly 700-subject first cohort. The library relied on the immunoSEQ multiplex PCR assay. In the paper's pipeline: A statistical classification framework was built to diagnose cytomegalovirus status from the catalog of TCR beta chain sequences. Sourced from immuneACCESS, this table was stored by TCRdb with only in-frame sequences that have V and J called. A share of the clones is absent; for the studies checked, an unresolved V gene accounts for under half, and the remainder has no known explanation. Clone size and the V and J calls come from that table; the DNA yielded D and trimming. The sample table records about 82,000 clones; 85% to 95% of these occur just once. The ten top clones hold 0.6% to 0.7% of the sample. A remark on this clone: The clone's antigen remains unknown. No base quality values were provided; no much bigger clone lies one nucleotide off.

CDR1 and CDR2, looked up from the germline V gene, are MNHEY and SVGAGI. Trimming leaves V shorter by 4 bases and J shorter by 5 bases, with the junction holding 7 bases beyond the gene matches. The CDR3 spans 14 residues, from the cysteine through the phenylalanine. The sequence is cut down to CDR3 DNA, 42 bases in frame from base 1. Material for sequencing was PBMCs. Rearrangement joined TRBV6-5 to TRBJ2-5; TRBD1 fits 7 bases in the junction. This receptor was obtained from a woman aged 18-29 years in good health and CMV-seronegative. The CDR3 loop reads CASSFDRVRETQYF. The nucleotide sequence reads TGTGCCAGCAGTTTCGACAGGGTCAGGGAGACCCAGTACTTC.